The entry below gives a single T cell receptor (beta chain) sequence along with its context. Its target is unknown. The junction departs from germline at one end; a sequencing error may be responsible. A second 7 to 11 cycle PCR used barcoded and J-beta primers. TCRdb reprocessed the 5' RACE reads via MiXCR and lists one record per CDR3 protein. Here the sample spans fewer than 800,000 distinct CDR3 sequences, roughly 25% being singletons. The V gene's germline CDR1 is DFQATT and CDR2 SNEGSKA (reference sequence). The CDR3 totals 15 residues. The sample belongs to a study of blood T cells in healthy people across ages. Study conclusions and caveats: It was found that TCR beta diversity correlated strongly with the percentage of naive T cells.

These same data were also listed under a study on T cells of mothers and their children. This second report adds: Mothers and children who were related shared slightly more overlap than unrelated pairs, but not significantly more.

The TCR was taken from a boy under 18 in good health. This chain connects TRBV20-1 to TRBJ2-5; 10 bases are shared with TRBD2. The sample consisted of blood. CDR3 in amino acids: CSARDASGSSSEKFF. The CDR3 bases are TGCAGTGCTAGAGATGCTAGCGGGAGCTCATCGGAAAAGTTCTTC.